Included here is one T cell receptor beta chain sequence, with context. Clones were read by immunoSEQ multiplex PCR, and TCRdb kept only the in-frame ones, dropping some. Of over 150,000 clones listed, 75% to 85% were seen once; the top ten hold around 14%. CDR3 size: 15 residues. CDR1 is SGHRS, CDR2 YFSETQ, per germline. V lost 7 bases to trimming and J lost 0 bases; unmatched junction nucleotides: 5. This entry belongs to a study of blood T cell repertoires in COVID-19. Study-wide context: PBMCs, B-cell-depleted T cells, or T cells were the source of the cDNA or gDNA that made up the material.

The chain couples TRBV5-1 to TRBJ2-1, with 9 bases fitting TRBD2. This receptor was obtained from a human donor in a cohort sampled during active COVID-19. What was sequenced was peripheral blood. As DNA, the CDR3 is TGCGCCAGCCGAAGTAGCGGGAGCTCCTACAATGAGCAGTTCTTC. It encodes CASRSSGSSYNEQFF.